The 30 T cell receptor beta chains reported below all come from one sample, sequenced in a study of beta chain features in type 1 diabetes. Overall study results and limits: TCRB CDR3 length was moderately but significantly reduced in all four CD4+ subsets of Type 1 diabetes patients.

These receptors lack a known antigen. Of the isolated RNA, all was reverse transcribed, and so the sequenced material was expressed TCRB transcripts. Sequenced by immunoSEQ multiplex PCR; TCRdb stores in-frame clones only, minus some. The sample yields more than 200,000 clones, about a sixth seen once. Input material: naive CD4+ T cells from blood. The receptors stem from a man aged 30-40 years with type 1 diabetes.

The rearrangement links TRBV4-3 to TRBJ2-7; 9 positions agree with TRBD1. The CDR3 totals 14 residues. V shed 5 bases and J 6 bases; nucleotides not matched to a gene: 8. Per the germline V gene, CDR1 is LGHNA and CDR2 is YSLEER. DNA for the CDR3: TGCGCCAGCAGCGTCGGGGACAGGGTGGGCGAGCAGTACTTC. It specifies CASSVGDRVGEQYF.

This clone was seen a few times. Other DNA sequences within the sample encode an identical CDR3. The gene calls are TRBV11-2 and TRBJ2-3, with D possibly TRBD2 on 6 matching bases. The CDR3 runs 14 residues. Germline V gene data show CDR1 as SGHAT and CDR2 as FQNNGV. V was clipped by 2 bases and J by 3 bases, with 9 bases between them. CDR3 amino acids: CASSLRLGTDTQYF. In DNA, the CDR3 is TGTGCCAGCAGCTTAAGACTAGGGACAGATACGCAGTATTTT.

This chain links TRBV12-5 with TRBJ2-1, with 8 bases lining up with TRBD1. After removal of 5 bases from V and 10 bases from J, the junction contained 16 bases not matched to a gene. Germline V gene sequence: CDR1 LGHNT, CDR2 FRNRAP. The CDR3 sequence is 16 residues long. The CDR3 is CASGPGGTGKFGEQFF. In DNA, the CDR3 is TGTGCTAGTGGTCCCGGAGGGACAGGAAAGTTTGGGGAGCAGTTCTTC.

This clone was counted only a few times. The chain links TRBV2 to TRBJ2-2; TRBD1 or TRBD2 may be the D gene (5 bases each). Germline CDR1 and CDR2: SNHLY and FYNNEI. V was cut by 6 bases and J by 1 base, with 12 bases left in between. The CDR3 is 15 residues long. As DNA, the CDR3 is TGTGCCAGCAGCCCAGGGACGGTGAACACCGGGGAGCTGTTTTTT. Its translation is CASSPGTVNTGELFF.

The CDR3 loop is CSVVLALDQPQHF. The CDR3 region has the DNA TGCAGCGTTGTTTTAGCTCTTGATCAGCCCCAGCATTTT. The chain couples TRBV29-1 to TRBJ1-5; no firm D call. The V and J ends lost 4 bases and 5 bases respectively, with 12 bases between them. CDR3 length: 13 amino acids. The V gene's germline CDR1 is SQVTM and CDR2 ANQGSEA.

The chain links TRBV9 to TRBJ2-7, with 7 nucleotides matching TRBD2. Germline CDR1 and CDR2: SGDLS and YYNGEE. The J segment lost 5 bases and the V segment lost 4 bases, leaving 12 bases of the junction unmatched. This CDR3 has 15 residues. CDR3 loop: CASSSTSGLFNEQYF. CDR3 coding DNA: TGTGCCAGCAGCTCTACTTCGGGACTATTTAACGAGCAGTACTTC.

CDR3 residues: CASSSGASTDTQYF. The CDR3 DNA reads TGCGCCAGCAGCTCGGGAGCTAGCACAGATACGCAGTATTTT. This chain links TRBV5-1 with TRBJ2-3, with D possibly matching TRBD2 (6 bases). Germline lookup yields CDR1 SGHRS and CDR2 YFSETQ. The germline V and J ends were trimmed by 3 bases and 0 bases, with 8 bases remaining between them. The CDR3 covers 14 residues. Filled out from reference TRBV5-1 and TRBJ2-3, the complete variable domain reads KAGVTQTPRYLIKTRGQQVTLSCSPISGHRSVSWYQQTPGQGLQFLFEYFSETQRNKGNFPGRFSGRQFSNSRSEMNVSTLELGDSALYLCASSSGASTDTQYFGPGTRLTVL.

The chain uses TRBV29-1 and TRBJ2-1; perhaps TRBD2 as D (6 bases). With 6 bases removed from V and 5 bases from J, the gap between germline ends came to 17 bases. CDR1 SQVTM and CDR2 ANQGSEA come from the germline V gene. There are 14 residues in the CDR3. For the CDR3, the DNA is TGCAGCGTCTATGGCTGGGGGGACGACAATGAGCAGTTCTTC. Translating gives CSVYGWGDDNEQFF.

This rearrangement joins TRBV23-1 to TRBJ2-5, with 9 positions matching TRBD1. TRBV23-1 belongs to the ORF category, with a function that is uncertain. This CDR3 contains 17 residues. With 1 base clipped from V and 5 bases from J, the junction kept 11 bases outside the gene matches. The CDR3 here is CASSQWGQGGHDETQYF. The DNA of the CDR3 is TGCGCCAGCAGTCAATGGGGACAGGGAGGACACGATGAGACCCAGTACTTC.

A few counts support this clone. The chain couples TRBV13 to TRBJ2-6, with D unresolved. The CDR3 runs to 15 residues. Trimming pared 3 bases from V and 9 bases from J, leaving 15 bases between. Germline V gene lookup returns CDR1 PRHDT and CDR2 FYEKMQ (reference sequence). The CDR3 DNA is TGTGCCAGCAGCTTTAACCCTGACCGAGGCAACGTCCTGACTTTC. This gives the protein CASSFNPDRGNVLTF.

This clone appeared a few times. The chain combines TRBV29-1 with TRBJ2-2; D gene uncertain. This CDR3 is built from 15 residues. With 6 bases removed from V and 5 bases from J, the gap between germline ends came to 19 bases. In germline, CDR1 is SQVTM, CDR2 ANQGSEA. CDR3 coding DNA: TGCAGCGTCGCCCCCGGGCATTTAGGGACCGGGGAGCTGTTTTTT. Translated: CSVAPGHLGTGELFF.

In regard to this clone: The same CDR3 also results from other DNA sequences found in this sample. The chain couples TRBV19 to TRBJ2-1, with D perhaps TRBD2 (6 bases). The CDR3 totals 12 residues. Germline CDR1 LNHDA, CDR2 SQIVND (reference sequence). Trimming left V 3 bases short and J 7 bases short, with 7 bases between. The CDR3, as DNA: TGTGCCAGTAGTATTGCGGGGAATGAGCAGTTCTTC. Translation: CASSIAGNEQFF. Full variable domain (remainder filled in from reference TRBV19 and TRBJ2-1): DGGITQSPKYLFRKEGQNVTLSCEQNLNHDAMYWYRQDPGQGLRLIYYSQIVNDFQKGDIAEGYSVSREKKESFPLTVTSAQKNPTAFYLCASSIAGNEQFFGPGTRLTVL.

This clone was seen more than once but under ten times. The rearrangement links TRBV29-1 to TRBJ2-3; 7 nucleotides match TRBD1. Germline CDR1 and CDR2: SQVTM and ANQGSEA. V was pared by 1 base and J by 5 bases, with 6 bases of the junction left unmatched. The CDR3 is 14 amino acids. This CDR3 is CSVEGAGGKDTQYF. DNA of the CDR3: TGCAGCGTTGAAGGGGCAGGGGGAAAAGATACGCAGTATTTT.

CDR3 nucleotides: TGTGCCATCAGTGAGTACGGGAACTACGAGCAGTACTTC. It encodes CAISEYGNYEQYF. The J gene is TRBJ2-7, the V gene TRBV10-3; D is perhaps TRBD2 (5 bases). Germline V lookup: CDR1 ENHRY, CDR2 SYGVKD. This CDR3 comprises 13 residues. V dropped 1 base and J dropped 3 bases, with 7 bases sitting between them.

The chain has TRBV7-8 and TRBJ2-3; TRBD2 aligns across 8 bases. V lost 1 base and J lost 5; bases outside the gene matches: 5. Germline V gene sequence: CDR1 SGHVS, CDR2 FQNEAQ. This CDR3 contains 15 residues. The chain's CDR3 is CASSLGGLGRDTQYF. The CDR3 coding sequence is TGTGCCAGCAGCTTAGGGGGACTAGGTAGAGATACGCAGTATTTT.

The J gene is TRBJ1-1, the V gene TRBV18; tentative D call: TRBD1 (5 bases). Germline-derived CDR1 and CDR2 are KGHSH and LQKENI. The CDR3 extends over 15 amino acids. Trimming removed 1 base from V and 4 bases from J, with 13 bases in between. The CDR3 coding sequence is TGTGCCAGCTCACCACGGCAGGGCTCGAGCACTGAAGCTTTCTTT. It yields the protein CASSPRQGSSTEAFF. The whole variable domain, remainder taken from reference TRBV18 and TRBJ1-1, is NAGVMQNPRHLVRRRGQEARLRCSPMKGHSHVYWYRQLPEEGLKFMVYLQKENIIDESGMPKERFSAEFPKEGPSILRIQQVVRGDSAAYFCASSPRQGSSTEAFFGQGTRLTVV.

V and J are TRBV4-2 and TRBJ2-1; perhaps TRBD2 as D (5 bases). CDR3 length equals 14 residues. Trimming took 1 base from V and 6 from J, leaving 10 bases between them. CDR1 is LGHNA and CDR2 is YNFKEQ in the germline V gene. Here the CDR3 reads CASSQARARNEQFF. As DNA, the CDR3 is TGTGCCAGCAGCCAAGCGCGGGCTCGCAATGAGCAGTTCTTC.

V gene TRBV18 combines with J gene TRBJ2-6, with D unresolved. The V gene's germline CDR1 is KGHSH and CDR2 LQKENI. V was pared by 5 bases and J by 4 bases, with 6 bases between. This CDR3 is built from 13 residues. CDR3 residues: CASSGGGANVLTF. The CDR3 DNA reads TGTGCCAGCTCAGGCGGAGGGGCCAACGTCCTGACTTTC.

CDR3 region: CSATRGNTEAFF. DNA for the CDR3: TGCAGCGCCACGAGGGGGAACACTGAAGCTTTCTTT. The J gene is TRBJ1-1, the V gene TRBV29-1; perhaps TRBD1 as D (5 bases). This CDR3 region has 12 residues. The V gene's germline CDR1 is SQVTM and CDR2 ANQGSEA. Trimming took off 7 bases at V and 1 base at J, with 10 bases between the two ends.

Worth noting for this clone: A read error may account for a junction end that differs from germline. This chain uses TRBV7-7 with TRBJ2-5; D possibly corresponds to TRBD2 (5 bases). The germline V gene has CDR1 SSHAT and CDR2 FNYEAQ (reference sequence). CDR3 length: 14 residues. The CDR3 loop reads CASSQGLAQETQYF. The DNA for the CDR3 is TGTGCTAGCAGCCAAGGACTCGCCCAAGAGACCCAGTACTTC.

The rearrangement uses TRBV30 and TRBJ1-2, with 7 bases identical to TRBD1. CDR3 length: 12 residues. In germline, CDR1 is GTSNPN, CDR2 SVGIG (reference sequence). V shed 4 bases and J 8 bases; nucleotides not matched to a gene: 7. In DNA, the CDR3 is TGTGCCTGGACCCTTACAGGGGACGGCTACACCTTC. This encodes CAWTLTGDGYTF.

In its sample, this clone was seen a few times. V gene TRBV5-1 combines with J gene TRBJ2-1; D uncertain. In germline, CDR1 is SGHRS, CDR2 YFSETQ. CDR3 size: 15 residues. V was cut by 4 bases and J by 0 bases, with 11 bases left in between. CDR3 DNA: TGCGCCAGCAGCCCGGACGTCAGCTCCTACAATGAGCAGTTCTTC. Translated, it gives CASSPDVSSYNEQFF.

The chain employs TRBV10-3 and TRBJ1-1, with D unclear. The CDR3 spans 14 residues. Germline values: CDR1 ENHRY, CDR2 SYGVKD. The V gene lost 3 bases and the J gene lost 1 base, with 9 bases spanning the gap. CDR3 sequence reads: CAISEREENTEAFF. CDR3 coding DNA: TGTGCCATCAGTGAAAGGGAGGAGAACACTGAAGCTTTCTTT.

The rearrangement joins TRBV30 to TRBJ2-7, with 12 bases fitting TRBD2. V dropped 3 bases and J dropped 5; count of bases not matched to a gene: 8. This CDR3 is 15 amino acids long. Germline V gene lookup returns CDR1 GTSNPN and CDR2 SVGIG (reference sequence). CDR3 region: CAWRLGLAGHDEQYF. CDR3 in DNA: TGTGCCTGGAGACTTGGACTAGCGGGACACGACGAGCAGTACTTC.

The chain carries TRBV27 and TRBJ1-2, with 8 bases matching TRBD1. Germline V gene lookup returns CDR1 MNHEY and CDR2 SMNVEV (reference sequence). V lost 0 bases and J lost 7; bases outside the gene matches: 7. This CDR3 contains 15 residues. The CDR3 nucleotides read TGTGCCAGCAGTTTATCTGACAGGGGTCATGGTGGCTACACCTTC. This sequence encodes CASSLSDRGHGGYTF.

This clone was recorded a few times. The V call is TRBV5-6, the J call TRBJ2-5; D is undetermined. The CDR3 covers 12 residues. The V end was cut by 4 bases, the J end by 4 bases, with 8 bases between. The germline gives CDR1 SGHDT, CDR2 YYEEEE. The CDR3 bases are TGTGCCAGCAGCCAGGAACGAGAGACCCAGTACTTC. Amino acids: CASSQERETQYF.

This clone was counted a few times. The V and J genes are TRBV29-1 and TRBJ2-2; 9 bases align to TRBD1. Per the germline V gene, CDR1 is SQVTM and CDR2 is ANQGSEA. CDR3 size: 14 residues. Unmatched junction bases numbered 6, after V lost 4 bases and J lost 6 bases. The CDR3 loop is CSVGTGDVAGELFF. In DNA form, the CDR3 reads TGCAGCGTTGGGACAGGGGATGTAGCCGGGGAGCTGTTTTTT.

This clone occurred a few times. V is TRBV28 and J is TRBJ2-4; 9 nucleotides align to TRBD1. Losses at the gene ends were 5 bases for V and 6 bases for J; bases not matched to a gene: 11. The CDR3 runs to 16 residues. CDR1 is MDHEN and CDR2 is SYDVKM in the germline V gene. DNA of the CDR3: TGTGCCAGCAGTCCCACAGGGGGCTGGGGGCGAAACATTCAGTACTTC. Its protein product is CASSPTGGWGRNIQYF. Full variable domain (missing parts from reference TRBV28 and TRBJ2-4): DVKVTQSSRYLVKRTGEKVFLECVQDMDHENMFWYRQDPGLGLRLIYFSYDVKMKEKGDIPEGYSVSREKKERFSLILESASTNQTSMYLCASSPTGGWGRNIQYFGAGTRLSVL.

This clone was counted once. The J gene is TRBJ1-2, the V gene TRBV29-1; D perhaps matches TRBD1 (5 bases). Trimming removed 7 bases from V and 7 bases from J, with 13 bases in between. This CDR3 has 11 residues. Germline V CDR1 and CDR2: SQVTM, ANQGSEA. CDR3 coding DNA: TGCAGCGCGGGGGGAGGATTTGGCTACACCTTC. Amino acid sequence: CSAGGGFGYTF.

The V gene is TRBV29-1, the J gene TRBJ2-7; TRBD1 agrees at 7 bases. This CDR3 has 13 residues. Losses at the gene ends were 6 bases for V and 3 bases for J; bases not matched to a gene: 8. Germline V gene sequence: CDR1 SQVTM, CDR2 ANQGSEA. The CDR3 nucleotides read TGCAGCGTACGACAGGGTGACCGCTACGAGCAGTACTTC. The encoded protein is CSVRQGDRYEQYF.